The 31 T cell receptor beta chains below all came from one sample that was sequenced in a study of cytomegalovirus exposure and HLA in healthy donors. The PCR made use of 60 Vbeta and 13 Jbeta primers. Method: immunoSEQ multiplex PCR; TCRdb's copy keeps in-frame clones and lacks some. The table lists some 150,000 clones, roughly three quarters of them singletons. Sequencing was carried out using PBMCs. The receptor source for this set is a woman between 40 and 50 years old in good health and CMV-seropositive.

This chain uses TRBV6-1 with TRBJ1-5; tentative D call: TRBD1 (5 bases). The CDR3 runs 15 residues. Looked up from germline, CDR1 is MNHNS and CDR2 is SASEGT. V was trimmed by 6 bases and J by 2 bases, leaving 14 bases between them. The CDR3 bases are TGTGCCAGCAGCCGTGGGGGGGAGGGCAATCAGCCCCAGCATTTT. It yields the protein CASSRGGEGNQPQHF.

The chain employs TRBV9 and TRBJ2-3; TRBD1 agrees at 12 bases. With V trimmed by 2 bases and J by 5 bases, 12 bases remained unmatched. Germline V gives CDR1 SGDLS, CDR2 YYNGEE. This CDR3 is built from 18 residues. CDR3 amino acids: CASSVKLPGQGAGDTQYF. In DNA, the CDR3 is TGTGCCAGCAGCGTTAAACTACCGGGACAGGGGGCAGGAGATACGCAGTATTTT.

The chain recombines TRBV6-6 with TRBJ1-3; 11 nucleotides align to TRBD1. This CDR3 is 16 amino acids long. From germline, CDR1 is MNHNY and CDR2 SVGAGI (reference sequence). V lost 4 bases to trimming and J lost 2 bases; unmatched junction nucleotides: 4. The CDR3 sequence: CASSFGDRGTGNTIYF. The CDR3 DNA sequence: TGTGCCAGCAGTTTTGGGGACAGGGGGACTGGAAACACCATATATTTT.

This chain uses TRBV9 with TRBJ2-7; TRBD1 is a possible D gene (6 bases). The CDR3 spans 15 residues. Per germline, CDR1 SGDLS and CDR2 YYNGEE. V was trimmed by 4 bases and J by 5 bases, leaving 19 bases between them. CDR3: CASSPLGQRSHEQYF. DNA of the CDR3: TGTGCCAGCAGCCCCCTCGGACAGAGGTCCCACGAGCAGTACTTC.

The chain joins TRBV28 to TRBJ1-4; D not resolved. CDR3 length: 12 amino acids. Germline V gene data show CDR1 as MDHEN and CDR2 as SYDVKM. The V end was cut by 8 bases, the J end by 7 bases, with 11 bases between. CDR3 in amino acids: CASGAGTEKLFF. The CDR3 nucleotides are TGTGCCAGCGGTGCAGGCACTGAAAAACTGTTTTTT.

The chain uses TRBV6-5 and TRBJ1-1, with D perhaps TRBD1 (5 bases). CDR3 size: 13 residues. V dropped 6 bases and J dropped 4 bases, with 12 bases sitting between them. Looked up from germline, CDR1 is MNHEY and CDR2 is SVGAGI. In DNA, the CDR3 is TGTGCCAGCAGGTTGGTCGGGGGCACTGAAGCTTTCTTT. It encodes CASRLVGGTEAFF.

This chain links TRBV4-1 with TRBJ1-1; 7 nucleotides match TRBD1. Trimming at V came to 1 base and at J to 2 bases, leaving 7 bases not matched to a gene. The germline gives CDR1 MGHRA, CDR2 YSYEKL. The CDR3 spans 16 residues. As DNA, the CDR3 is TGCGCCAGCAGCCAAGTAGGGCAGGGGGGAAACACTGAAGCTTTCTTT. It specifies CASSQVGQGGNTEAFF.

V and J are TRBV4-1 and TRBJ2-5, with D tentatively TRBD1 (7 bases). V was pared by 4 bases and J by 2 bases, with 20 bases between. The germline V gene encodes CDR1 MGHRA and CDR2 YSYEKL. The CDR3 totals 17 residues. The DNA of the CDR3 is TGCGCCAGCAGCCCCCCGTCGGCGGGACAGAGTCAAGAGACCCAGTACTTC. Protein: CASSPPSAGQSQETQYF.

Comment on this clone: Other DNA variants within this sample encode the same CDR3. The chain combines TRBV7-9 with TRBJ1-2; a possible D gene is TRBD1 (5 bases). Germline CDR1 is SEHNR and CDR2 is FQNEAQ (reference sequence). CDR3 length: 13 amino acids. Between the trimmed V and J ends, which lost 1 base and 7 bases, there was a span of 10 bases. The CDR3 nucleotides read TGTGCCAGCAGCTTAGTGGGGGGAAGTGGCTACACCTTC. Residues: CASSLVGGSGYTF.

The rearrangement uses TRBV7-9 and TRBJ1-2, with a possible D match to TRBD1 (5 bases). CDR1 is SEHNR, CDR2 FQNEAQ, per germline (reference sequence). The CDR3 contains 15 residues. The germline V and J ends were trimmed by 1 base and 3 bases, with 12 bases remaining between them. The CDR3 is CASSLGYDSDYGYTF. The CDR3, as DNA: TGTGCCAGCAGCTTAGGTTATGACAGCGACTATGGCTACACCTTC.

A remark on this clone: The same CDR3 arises from other DNA sequences in this sample as well. The rearrangement joins TRBV5-1 to TRBJ2-7; 11 nucleotides align to TRBD2. V dropped 4 bases and J dropped 4; count of bases not matched to a gene: 4. CDR1 and CDR2 (germline): SGHRS, YFSETQ. This CDR3 region has 14 residues. CDR3 region: CASSLTSGGYEQYF. CDR3 nucleotide sequence: TGCGCCAGCAGCCTTACTAGCGGGGGTTACGAGCAGTACTTC.

The rearrangement links TRBV18 to TRBJ2-5; maybe TRBD2 (5 bases). The CDR3 contains 12 residues. CDR1 is KGHSH and CDR2 is LQKENI in the germline V gene. With 2 bases removed from V and 4 bases from J, the gap between germline ends came to 5 bases. The CDR3 here is CASSPAGETQYF. The CDR3 DNA follows: TGTGCCAGCTCACCAGCGGGAGAGACCCAGTACTTC.

This clone was picked up one time. V is TRBV19 and J is TRBJ1-4; D unclear. Germline-derived CDR1 and CDR2 are LNHDA and SQIVND (reference sequence). The CDR3 sequence is 14 residues long. The germline V and J ends were trimmed by 1 base and 4 bases, with 7 bases remaining between them. The CDR3: CASSIGRSNEKLFF. For the CDR3, the DNA is TGTGCCAGTAGTATAGGGCGGAGTAATGAAAAACTGTTTTTT.

The V gene is TRBV4-1, the J gene TRBJ2-2; 13 bases agree with TRBD2. CDR3 length: 15 amino acids. Germline-derived CDR1 and CDR2 are MGHRA and YSYEKL. Trimming at V came to 6 bases and at J to 7 bases, leaving 5 bases not matched to a gene. In DNA form, the CDR3 reads TGCGCCAGCAGACGACTAGCGGGGGGAGACGGGGAGCTGTTTTTT. Protein product: CASRRLAGGDGELFF.

The sample holds a few counts of this clone. The chain joins TRBV7-9 to TRBJ1-1, with a tentative D call TRBD1 (5 bases). The CDR3 length is 14 residues. CDR1 and CDR2 from the germline V gene are SEHNR and FQNEAQ (reference sequence). The V end lost 5 bases, the J end lost 1 base, and 11 bases lay between the germline ends. The CDR3 coding sequence is TGTGCCAGCAGCCAGGTGGGGGGGAACACTGAAGCTTTCTTT. Protein sequence: CASSQVGGNTEAFF.

This chain links TRBV11-2 with TRBJ1-4, with D unclear. Germline V gene data show CDR1 as SGHAT and CDR2 as FQNNGV. This CDR3 region has 11 residues. The V end lost 8 bases, the J end lost 7 bases, and 8 bases lay between the germline ends. CDR3 bases: TGTGCCAGCCGGGGTTTTGAAAAACTGTTTTTT. Encoded protein: CASRGFEKLFF. Based on the CDR3 plus reference TRBV11-2 and TRBJ1-4, the full variable domain is EAGVAQSPRYKIIEKRQSVAFWCNPISGHATLYWYQQILGQGPKLLIQFQNNGVVDDSQLPKDRFSAERLKGVDSTLKIQPAKLEDSAVYLCASRGFEKLFFGSGTQLSVL.

V and J are TRBV6-1 and TRBJ2-7; tentatively, D is TRBD1 (5 bases). This CDR3 is built from 15 residues. Germline CDR1 reads MNHNS; CDR2 reads SASEGT. Trimming took off 4 bases at V and 0 bases at J, with 13 bases between the two ends. Written as DNA, the CDR3 is TGTGCCAGCAGTGGATTAGACAGTTCCTCCTACGAGCAGTACTTC. Residues: CASSGLDSSSYEQYF.

This chain joins TRBV6-6 and TRBJ2-1; 12 bases fit TRBD2. CDR3 length equals 14 residues. V shed 7 bases, J shed 7 bases, and the junction held 5 bases outside the gene matches. Germline V lookup: CDR1 MNHNY, CDR2 SVGAGI (reference sequence). The CDR3 DNA follows: TGTGCCAGCAACGGACTAGCGGGGTGGAATGAGCAGTTCTTC. This sequence encodes CASNGLAGWNEQFF.

The chain carries TRBV4-1 and TRBJ1-4; the match to TRBD1 covers 8 bases. Trimming at V came to 3 bases and at J to 3 bases, leaving 12 bases not matched to a gene. CDR3 length: 18 amino acids. The germline V gene encodes CDR1 MGHRA and CDR2 YSYEKL. The CDR3 loop reads CASSHPDRGGRANEKLFF. The CDR3 coding sequence is TGCGCCAGCAGCCATCCCGACAGGGGAGGTAGAGCTAATGAAAAACTGTTTTTT.

The chain couples TRBV7-9 to TRBJ1-6; TRBD1 aligns across 10 bases. Trimming removed 4 bases from V and 5 bases from J; junction bases left unmatched: 5. The CDR3 is made up of 16 amino acids. Germline assignment: CDR1 SEHNR and CDR2 FQNEAQ (reference sequence). The DNA for the CDR3 is TGTGCCAGCAGCTCATGGGACAGGGGTAATAATTCACCCCTCCACTTT. Residues: CASSSWDRGNNSPLHF. The entire variable domain, with the rest obtained from reference TRBV7-9 and TRBJ1-6, is as follows: DTGVSQNPRHKITKRGQNVTFRCDPISEHNRLYWYRQTLGQGPEFLTYFQNEAQLEKSRLLSDRFSAERPKGSFSTLEIQRTEQGDSAMYLCASSSWDRGNNSPLHFGNGTRLTVT.

Regarding this clone: The junction differs from germline at one of its ends, possibly a read error. The same CDR3 arises from other DNA sequences in this sample as well. This chain's CDR3 is CASSRTGLEQYF. CDR3 DNA sequence: TGCGCCAGCAGCCGGACAGGGCTCGAGCAGTACTTC. The rearrangement uses TRBV7-9 and TRBJ2-7, with 8 bases that match TRBD1. This CDR3 comprises 12 residues. CDR1 is SEHNR and CDR2 is FQNEAQ in the germline V gene (reference sequence).

This clone was counted a few times. V gene TRBV27 combines with J gene TRBJ2-7; no definite D call. The CDR3 sequence is 13 residues long. The germline V gene encodes CDR1 MNHEY and CDR2 SMNVEV (reference sequence). Trimming removed 5 bases at V and 4 bases at J, with 12 bases between. The CDR3: CASSPQVRYEQYF. The CDR3 DNA follows: TGTGCCAGCAGTCCCCAAGTGAGGTACGAGCAGTACTTC.

The chain links TRBV4-2 to TRBJ2-7, with 11 bases identical to TRBD1. Per germline, CDR1 LGHNA and CDR2 YNFKEQ. The CDR3 consists of 14 residues. J lost 2 bases, V lost 4 bases, and 1 base had no gene match. The DNA for the CDR3 is TGTGCCAGCAGCCCGGACAGGGGGCCCTACGAGCAGTACTTC. Translation: CASSPDRGPYEQYF.

The rearrangement joins TRBV5-1 to TRBJ1-2, with 8 nucleotides matching TRBD1. The CDR3 has 14 amino acids. The ends lost 4 bases at V and 7 bases at J; junction bases unmatched: 9. Germline V gene data show CDR1 as SGHRS and CDR2 as YFSETQ. The CDR3 protein is CASSPDRERAGYTF. Written as DNA, the CDR3 is TGCGCCAGCAGCCCGGACAGGGAACGGGCTGGCTACACCTTC.

This chain uses TRBV7-9 with TRBJ1-2; no reliable D call. The CDR3 extends over 15 amino acids. Germline CDR1 and CDR2: SEHNR and FQNEAQ (reference sequence). The V and J ends lost 5 bases and 7 bases respectively, with 20 bases between them. Written as DNA, the CDR3 is TGTGCCAGCAGCCCAAGTTCAAACGAACAGTCTGGCTACACCTTC. Its translation is CASSPSSNEQSGYTF.

The chain couples TRBV7-2 to TRBJ1-6; possible D gene TRBD1, 6 bases. CDR1 is SGHTA, CDR2 FQGNSA, per germline. CDR3 length: 18 residues. V was trimmed by 2 bases and J by 4 bases, leaving 18 bases between them. The CDR3 DNA reads TGTGCCAGCAGCTTAACTAAAACAGGGACCTTTTATAATTCACCCCTCCACTTT. Its translation is CASSLTKTGTFYNSPLHF.

The V and J genes are TRBV27 and TRBJ1-2; a possible D gene is TRBD1 (6 bases). This CDR3 has 14 amino acids. From germline, CDR1 is MNHEY and CDR2 SMNVEV (reference sequence). Trimming removed 6 bases at V and 8 bases at J, with 19 bases between. The CDR3 region has the DNA TGTGCCAGCAGACGGGACACCACCCTGGGGGGCTACACCTTC. This codes for CASRRDTTLGGYTF.

The V call is TRBV5-1, the J call TRBJ2-6, with unresolved D. CDR1 and CDR2 from the germline V gene are SGHRS and YFSETQ. The V and J ends lost 0 bases and 1 base respectively, with 20 bases between them. The CDR3 loop spans 20 amino acids. The DNA of the CDR3 is TGCGCCAGCAGCTTGGTTAGCTACAACTACCTTGGGTCTGGGGCCAACGTCCTGACTTTC. The encoded protein is CASSLVSYNYLGSGANVLTF.

The chain carries TRBV2 and TRBJ1-1; 9 bases match TRBD1. Germline assignment: CDR1 SNHLY and CDR2 FYNNEI. The V and J ends lost 6 bases and 11 bases, in that order; junction bases with no gene match: 13. The length of the CDR3 is 14 residues. The chain's CDR3 is CASSDTMTGGLAFF. CDR3 nucleotide sequence: TGTGCCAGCAGCGACACAATGACAGGGGGATTGGCTTTCTTT.

The V and J genes are TRBV29-1 and TRBJ2-1; 7 nucleotides line up with TRBD1. V shed 6 bases, J shed 5 bases, and the junction held 13 bases outside the gene matches. Germline V gives CDR1 SQVTM, CDR2 ANQGSEA. The CDR3 spans 15 residues. This CDR3 reads CSVTRGRRSDNEQFF. In nucleotides, the CDR3 is TGCAGCGTCACCAGGGGGAGAAGATCGGACAATGAGCAGTTCTTC.

This chain links TRBV5-6 with TRBJ2-2, with D possibly being TRBD1 (5 bases). Trimming shortened V by 6 bases and J by 6 bases, and 15 bases separated the two germline ends. Germline CDR1 is SGHDT and CDR2 is YYEEEE. The CDR3 runs to 14 residues. The CDR3 reads CASNSGKRPGELFF. The CDR3 DNA reads TGTGCCAGCAACTCAGGGAAGAGACCCGGGGAGCTGTTTTTT.